This TCR beta chain was obtained from a study of blood T cell repertoires in COVID-19. Study information: PBMCs, B-cell-depleted T cells, or T cells provided the cDNA or gDNA that made up the material.

The germline V and J ends were trimmed by 3 bases and 2 bases, with 18 bases remaining between them. The CDR3 runs to 17 residues. Germline V gene lookup returns CDR1 MDHEN and CDR2 SYDVKM. Clones were sequenced by immunoSEQ multiplex PCR, and TCRdb holds only the in-frame ones, with some missing. The repertoire holds about 88,000 clones, with 90% as singletons. The V call is TRBV28, the J call TRBJ2-3; perhaps TRBD1 as D (6 bases). Sequencing was carried out using peripheral blood. This sequence was found in a man younger than 30 with COVID-19, enrolled during active disease. The CDR3 coding sequence is TGTGCCAGCAGTTTTCCGGGACAAGGAGGTCTCACAGATACGCAGTATTTT. Protein sequence: CASSFPGQGGLTDTQYF.